This entry lists 4 T cell receptor beta chains sequenced from one sample in a study of blood T cell repertoires in COVID-19. This table comes from immunoSEQ multiplex PCR, and its TCRdb copy is limited to in-frame clones, with some not included. The table shows 200,000 to 250,000 clones, with roughly 84% occurring only once. Sequencing was done on a sample of PBMCs or T cells enriched from blood (not recorded which). These receptors were collected from a woman aged 40 to 50 who had recovered from COVID-19.

V and J are TRBV18 and TRBJ2-5; 10 bases are a match to TRBD1. Trimming took 6 bases from V and 9 from J; bases not matched to a gene: 19. CDR3 length: 17 residues. The germline V gene has CDR1 KGHSH and CDR2 LQKENI. DNA of the CDR3: TGTGCCAGCTCGCTCCAATTCCCGGGACAGGGGCCTTCGGCCCAGTACTTC. Its translation: CASSLQFPGQGPSAQYF.

The chain joins TRBV5-6 to TRBJ2-1, with 7 bases identical to TRBD2. The CDR3 totals 16 residues. In germline, CDR1 is SGHDT, CDR2 YYEEEE. Trimming took 1 base from V and 7 from J; bases not matched to a gene: 11. CDR3 in amino acids: CASSLIQRDELNEQFF. The CDR3 coding sequence is TGTGCCAGCAGCTTGATCCAGCGGGATGAATTGAATGAGCAGTTCTTC.

The V gene is TRBV27, the J gene TRBJ2-3; TRBD2 is a possible D gene (5 bases). Germline CDR1 and CDR2: MNHEY and SMNVEV (reference sequence). The germline V and J ends were trimmed by 7 bases and 5 bases, with 13 bases remaining between them. This CDR3 region has 13 residues. The CDR3 coding sequence is TGTGCCAGCATGGAGAGGGTATTAGATACGCAGTATTTT. This codes for CASMERVLDTQYF.

In its sample, this clone was seen a few times. The chain uses TRBV27 and TRBJ1-4, with 8 bases that match TRBD1. This CDR3 has 16 amino acids. After removal of 5 bases from V and 7 bases from J, the junction contained 12 bases not matched to a gene. Germline loops: CDR1 MNHEY, CDR2 SMNVEV (reference sequence). This CDR3 is CASSPLPDRAGEKLFF. The CDR3 DNA follows: TGTGCCAGCAGTCCACTACCGGACAGGGCGGGTGAAAAACTGTTTTTT.